This T cell receptor (beta chain) was documented in a study of shared clonotypes between healthy human individuals. Replicate PCRs run on sorted subsets employed 150 to 250 ng DNA, around 27,000 T cell genomes. In the study's own analysis: Filtering differed, since immunoSEQ gave only junction sequences and no quality scores. Sequencing used immunoSEQ multiplex PCR; TCRdb keeps in-frame clones, though not all of them. That table supplies the V and J calls and clone size; D and trimming were determined from the DNA. The sample shows roughly 2.4 million clones, almost 96% of them seen only once. In the case of this clone: What it recognizes is unknown.

Study outcomes and limitations: The study found lower generation probabilities in non-shared clonotypes than in those shared by all four donors.

The CDR3 has 16 residues. Trimming removed 5 bases at V and 6 bases at J, with 22 bases between. In germline, CDR1 is MNHEY, CDR2 SMNVEV (reference sequence). What was sequenced was naive CD4+ T cells sorted from blood. The subset denotes: CD45RA+ positively selected. J is TRBJ1-1 and V is TRBV27; D gene ambiguous. The receptor was derived from a man aged 18-30 years in good health. CDR3 residues: CASSPYRLGFSSEAFF. Written as DNA, the CDR3 is TGTGCCAGCAGTCCATATCGTCTTGGGTTCTCGTCTGAAGCTTTCTTT.